The following is a T cell receptor (beta chain) sequence with its context. The PCR employed 60 Vbeta primers together with 13 Jbeta primers. Repertoires were generated with immunoSEQ multiplex PCR, while TCRdb's copy carries only in-frame clones and drops some. The data show about 54,000 clones, 82% seen once. The entry originates in a study of cytomegalovirus exposure and HLA in healthy donors. Germline values: CDR1 SEHNR, CDR2 FQNEAQ (reference sequence). V was shortened by 7 bases and J by 3 bases, with 6 bases between the two germline ends. The CDR3 runs to 11 residues. The source material was PBMCs. The chain is built from TRBV7-9 and TRBJ1-2; D is undetermined. The receptor was derived from a woman in her late teens or twenties in good health and CMV-seronegative. The CDR3 sequence is CASTLDYGYTF. DNA of the CDR3: TGTGCCAGCACCCTAGACTATGGCTACACCTTC.